The clone carrying this T cell receptor beta chain turned up a few times. Its antigen is undetermined. TCRdb reanalysed the reads using MiXCR and keeps one entry per CDR3 protein. The sample lists 500,000 or so distinct CDR3 sequences, 15% to 20% occurring once. The sample is drawn from a study of T cell repertoires in cytomegalovirus infection. Germline assignment: CDR1 MGHRA and CDR2 YSYEKL. Trimming at V came to 0 bases and at J to 2 bases, leaving 13 bases not matched to a gene. This CDR3 contains 19 residues. Findings of the study overall: What dominated the ex vivo response were HLA-C-restricted CMV-specific TCR beta clonotypes.

This clonotype was obtained from a human donor in good health (CMV status not recorded). Some clones in this sample may be carry-over from other donors' samples. V is TRBV4-1 and J is TRBJ1-5; 7 nucleotides match TRBD1. The specimen sequenced was CD8+ T cells from PBMCs. The DNA of the CDR3 is TGCGCCAGCAGCCAAGACCCCCGACAGGGTGAGTGGGGCAATCAGCCCCAGCATTTT. It is translated as CASSQDPRQGEWGNQPQHF.